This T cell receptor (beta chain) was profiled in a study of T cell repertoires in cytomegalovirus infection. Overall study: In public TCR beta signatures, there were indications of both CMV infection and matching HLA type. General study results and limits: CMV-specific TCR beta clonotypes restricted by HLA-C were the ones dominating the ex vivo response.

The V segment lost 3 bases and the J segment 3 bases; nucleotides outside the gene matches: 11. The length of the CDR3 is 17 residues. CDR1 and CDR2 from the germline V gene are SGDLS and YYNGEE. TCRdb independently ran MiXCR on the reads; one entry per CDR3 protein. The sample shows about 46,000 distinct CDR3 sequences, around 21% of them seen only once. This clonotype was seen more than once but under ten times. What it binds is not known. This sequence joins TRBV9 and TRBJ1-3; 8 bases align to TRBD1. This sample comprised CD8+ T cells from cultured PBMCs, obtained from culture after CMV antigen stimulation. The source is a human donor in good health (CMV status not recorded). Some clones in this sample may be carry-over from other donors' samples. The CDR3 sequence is CASSADAGQAHGNTIYF. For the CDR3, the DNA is TGTGCCAGCAGCGCAGACGCGGGACAGGCTCATGGAAACACCATATATTTT.